The clone carrying this T cell receptor (beta chain) was found many times. Its antigen is undetermined. This sample is drawn from a study of T cell repertoires in cytomegalovirus infection. Looking at the study overall: Both CMV infection and a matching HLA type were indicated by public TCR beta signatures.

This CDR3 comprises 13 residues. Germline V gene sequence: CDR1 SGHAT, CDR2 FQNNGV. The V and J ends lost 1 base and 7 bases respectively, with 8 bases between them. General observations from the study: CMV carriers with the relevant HLA were identified by cumulative public TCR beta family frequency. HLA-C-restricted, CMV-specific TCR beta clonotypes were dominant ex vivo.

TCRdb re-derived calls from the reads in MiXCR, one entry per CDR3 protein. The repertoire includes approximately 170,000 distinct CDR3 sequences, 13% to 15% of them detected once, and over 25% sits in the top ten. What was sequenced was PBMCs. The chain carries TRBV11-2 and TRBJ2-1; possibly TRBD2 for D (6 bases). The receptor's source is a human donor in good health (CMV status not recorded). Some clones in this sample may be carry-over from other donors' samples. The CDR3 region has the DNA TGTGCCAGCAGCTTAGTAGCGGAAAATGAGCAGTTCTTC. Its protein is CASSLVAENEQFF.